This T cell receptor (beta chain) was documented in a study of shared clonotypes between healthy human individuals. Points from the study as a whole: With a handful of donors compared, about 5% of naive CD4 clonotypes were shared.

As to this clone: Its antigen remains unidentified.

From germline, CDR1 is SGHRS and CDR2 YFSETQ. The V and J ends lost 6 bases and 10 bases, in that order; junction bases with no gene match: 12. The CDR3 is 13 residues long. Sorted-subset replicate PCR reactions were performed with approximately 200 ng DNA, corresponding to tens of thousands of T cell genomes. Using immunoSEQ multiplex PCR, the repertoire was profiled, and TCRdb retains in-frame clones only, with some absent. The sample lists 2 million to 3 million clones, approximately 93% occurring once. The source is a man aged 18-30 years in good health. Some clones in this sample may be carry-over from other donors' samples. The rearrangement links TRBV5-1 to TRBJ1-2; TRBD1 agrees at 7 bases. Specimen: naive CD4+ T cells from PBMCs. The subset: CD45RA+ positively selected. The CDR3 spells CASTKEGQTSYTF. Here the CDR3 DNA reads TGCGCCAGCACCAAAGAGGGACAGACGTCCTACACCTTC.